Shown below are 28 T cell receptor beta chains from a single sample sequenced in a study of blood T cell repertoires in COVID-19. Assay: immunoSEQ multiplex PCR; the TCRdb copy retains only in-frame clones and omits some. The profile covers some 120,000 clones, with roughly 90% appearing a single time and about 19% taken by the ten largest. Specimen: peripheral blood. These receptors came from a human donor with acute or convalescent COVID-19. The donor label of this sample is uncertain.

This clone was seen a handful of times. J is TRBJ2-2 and V is TRBV7-8; D is ambiguous. This CDR3 comprises 13 residues. With 8 bases removed from V and 7 bases from J, the gap between germline ends came to 14 bases. Germline assignment: CDR1 SGHVS and CDR2 FQNEAQ. The CDR3 here is CASDLRVGGELFF. CDR3 coding DNA: TGTGCCAGCGACCTACGGGTGGGCGGGGAGCTGTTTTTT.

J is TRBJ1-3 and V is TRBV9; possibly TRBD1 for D (5 bases). The length of the CDR3 is 15 residues. With 2 bases removed from V and 0 bases from J, the gap between germline ends came to 9 bases. The germline CDR1 and CDR2 sequences are SGDLS and YYNGEE. CDR3 region: CASSVGGTSGNTIYF. The DNA for the CDR3 is TGTGCCAGCAGCGTGGGGGGAACCTCTGGAAACACCATATATTTT.

The V call is TRBV14, the J call TRBJ2-2, with 7 bases fitting TRBD1. V lost 3 bases and J lost 5; bases outside the gene matches: 9. Germline V gene sequence: CDR1 SGHDN, CDR2 FVKESK. The CDR3 loop spans 16 amino acids. The CDR3: CASSHQDREWTGELFF. The CDR3 bases are TGTGCCAGCAGCCACCAAGACAGGGAGTGGACCGGGGAGCTGTTTTTT.

This clone has only a few counts. CDR3 region: CASSIIATGANYGYTF. CDR3 sequence (DNA): TGTGCCAGTAGTATAATTGCGACGGGAGCTAACTATGGCTACACCTTC. The J gene is TRBJ1-2, the V gene TRBV19, with unresolved D. Germline V CDR1 and CDR2: LNHDA, SQIVND (reference sequence). V was clipped by 2 bases and J by 0 bases, with 13 bases between them. The CDR3 has 16 residues. Full variable domain (rest looked up from reference TRBV19 and TRBJ1-2): DGGITQSPKYLFRKEGQNVTLSCEQNLNHDAMYWYRQDPGQGLRLIYYSQIVNDFQKGDIAEGYSVSREKKESFPLTVTSAQKNPTAFYLCASSIIATGANYGYTFGSGTRLTVV.

This sequence joins TRBV15 and TRBJ1-4; D is ambiguous. Trimming shortened V by 1 base and J by 7 bases, and 13 bases separated the two germline ends. The V gene's germline CDR1 is LNHNV and CDR2 YYDKDF (reference sequence). There are 15 residues in the CDR3. Here the CDR3 DNA reads TGTGCCACCAGCAGAGGGAGGGTGCATGGTGAAAAACTGTTTTTT. Translation: CATSRGRVHGEKLFF.

This chain joins TRBV5-4 and TRBJ2-5; TRBD1 matches 8 bases. Germline V gene data show CDR1 as SGHNT and CDR2 as YYREEE (reference sequence). The CDR3 runs 14 residues. V was clipped by 0 bases and J by 5 bases; unmatched bases: 3. CDR3 sequence (DNA): TGTGCCAGCAGCTTGGGGACAGGGTGGGAGACCCAGTACTTC. It is translated as CASSLGTGWETQYF. Together with reference TRBV5-4 and TRBJ2-5, the CDR3 gives the full variable domain: ETGVTQSPTHLIKTRGQQVTLRCSSQSGHNTVSWYQQALGQGPQFIFQYYREEENGRGNFPPRFSGLQFPNYSSELNVNALELDDSALYLCASSLGTGWETQYFGPGTRLLVL.

The rearrangement links TRBV10-3 to TRBJ1-2, with TRBD1 identical over 7 bases. Germline trimming cut 10 bases from V and 6 bases from J; bases unmatched to any gene: 5. The CDR3 contains 11 residues. The germline V gene has CDR1 ENHRY and CDR2 SYGVKD. CDR3 bases: TGTGCCAGAAACACAGGGGATGGCTACACCTTC. It codes for CARNTGDGYTF.

This clone has just one count. The genes are TRBV7-2 and TRBJ2-5; TRBD2 matches at 9 bases. This CDR3 has 18 amino acids. The germline V gene has CDR1 SGHTA and CDR2 FQGNSA. V lost 5 bases and J lost 5; bases outside the gene matches: 18. This CDR3 is CASSPLLAGRPTEETQYF. The DNA for the CDR3 is TGTGCCAGCAGCCCCCTGCTAGCGGGACGGCCCACGGAGGAGACCCAGTACTTC. The variable domain in full, completed from reference TRBV7-2 and TRBJ2-5, reads GAGVSQSPSNKVTEKGKDVELRCDPISGHTALYWYRQSLGQGLEFLIYFQGNSAPDKSGLPSDRFSAERTGGSVSTLTIQRTQQEDSAVYLCASSPLLAGRPTEETQYFGPGTRLLVL.

V usage is TRBV6-5 and J usage is TRBJ2-2; possibly TRBD1 for D (5 bases). Germline V CDR1 and CDR2: MNHEY, SVGAGI. This CDR3 is built from 13 residues. Trimming took off 7 bases at V and 4 bases at J, with 10 bases between the two ends. The CDR3 spells CASTEGVTGELFF. DNA of the CDR3: TGTGCCAGCACCGAAGGGGTCACCGGGGAGCTGTTTTTT.

The CDR3 bases are TGTGCCAGTACGGGGGGACAGGGCAATGAGCAGTTCTTC. It is translated as CASTGGQGNEQFF. This chain links TRBV6-6 with TRBJ2-1, with 9 bases matching TRBD1. The CDR3 extends over 13 amino acids. CDR1 is MNHNY, CDR2 SVGAGI, per germline (reference sequence). The V gene end was trimmed by 9 bases and the J gene end by 6 bases; junction bases not matched to a gene: 6.

The sample holds one count of this clone. The chain employs TRBV28 and TRBJ2-5; the D gene is possibly TRBD2 (7 bases). CDR1 MDHEN and CDR2 SYDVKM come from the germline V gene. V lost 0 bases and J 6 bases, leaving 17 bases between the germline ends. The CDR3 sequence is 16 residues long. Written as DNA, the CDR3 is TGTGCCAGCAGTTTATGGCAAGGGGGAGGGGAAAAGACCCAGTACTTC. Translation gives CASSLWQGGGEKTQYF.

The genes are TRBV18 and TRBJ1-5, with D unresolved. CDR3 size: 15 residues. Germline V gene sequence: CDR1 KGHSH, CDR2 LQKENI. The V gene lost 4 bases and the J gene lost 1 base, with 11 bases spanning the gap. This CDR3 reads CASSLSRMSNQPQHF. CDR3 DNA: TGTGCCAGCTCACTGAGTCGAATGAGCAATCAGCCCCAGCATTTT. Full variable domain (rest looked up from reference TRBV18 and TRBJ1-5): NAGVMQNPRHLVRRRGQEARLRCSPMKGHSHVYWYRQLPEEGLKFMVYLQKENIIDESGMPKERFSAEFPKEGPSILRIQQVVRGDSAAYFCASSLSRMSNQPQHFGDGTRLSIL.

The chain couples TRBV18 to TRBJ2-7, with 8 bases that match TRBD1. CDR3 size: 13 residues. Germline lookup yields CDR1 KGHSH and CDR2 LQKENI. V lost 3 bases to trimming and J lost 6 bases; unmatched junction nucleotides: 4. CDR3 sequence (DNA): TGTGCCAGCTCACCGCGGACAGGGCCCGAGCAGTACTTC. It encodes CASSPRTGPEQYF.

The rearrangement links TRBV10-3 to TRBJ2-5; 8 nucleotides agree with TRBD1. V was clipped by 10 bases and J by 3 bases; unmatched bases: 10. Germline assignment: CDR1 ENHRY and CDR2 SYGVKD. There are 14 residues in the CDR3. CDR3 bases: TGTGCCACCGCAGGGACAGGAGAAGAAGAGACCCAGTACTTC. The encoded protein is CATAGTGEEETQYF.

The chain carries TRBV10-2 and TRBJ2-1; 12 nucleotides line up with TRBD1. CDR3 length: 20 residues. After removal of 8 bases from V and 9 bases from J, the junction contained 26 bases not matched to a gene. Germline loops: CDR1 WSHSY, CDR2 SAAADI. The CDR3 reads CASGGTGGAGSGKYFGEQFF. Written as DNA, the CDR3 is TGCGCCAGCGGCGGGACAGGGGGCGCAGGTAGCGGGAAATATTTTGGTGAGCAGTTCTTC.

A few counts support this clone. The rearrangement links TRBV7-3 to TRBJ2-3; possible D gene TRBD2, 6 bases. This CDR3 spans 16 amino acids. Germline values: CDR1 SGHTA, CDR2 FQGTGA. Trimming removed 5 bases from V and 6 bases from J, with 21 bases in between. The CDR3 DNA follows: TGTGCCAGCAGCCCGACGGGGGAGCGAAGAGTGGATACGCAGTATTTT. Translated, it gives CASSPTGERRVDTQYF. Complete variable domain (other parts from reference TRBV7-3 and TRBJ2-3): GAGVSQTPSNKVTEKGKYVELRCDPISGHTALYWYRQSLGQGPEFLIYFQGTGAADDSGLPNDRFFAVRPEGSVSTLKIQRTERGDSAVYLCASSPTGERRVDTQYFGPGTRLTVL.

The J gene is TRBJ1-2, the V gene TRBV18; D remains ambiguous. The CDR3 extends over 16 amino acids. Germline V lookup: CDR1 KGHSH, CDR2 LQKENI. V was trimmed by 1 base and J by 2 bases, leaving 14 bases between them. The CDR3 protein is CASSPRAGYDNYGYTF. Written as DNA, the CDR3 is TGTGCCAGCTCACCACGAGCAGGATACGACAACTATGGCTACACCTTC. Full variable domain (outside the CDR3, taken from reference TRBV18 and TRBJ1-2): NAGVMQNPRHLVRRRGQEARLRCSPMKGHSHVYWYRQLPEEGLKFMVYLQKENIIDESGMPKERFSAEFPKEGPSILRIQQVVRGDSAAYFCASSPRAGYDNYGYTFGSGTRLTVV.

The chain employs TRBV19 and TRBJ1-5; tentative D call: TRBD1 (6 bases). Trimming took off 7 bases at V and 0 bases at J, with 13 bases between the two ends. Germline lookup yields CDR1 LNHDA and CDR2 SQIVND (reference sequence). This CDR3 has 15 amino acids. The CDR3 reads CASTGQTTSNQPQHF. In DNA form, the CDR3 reads TGTGCCAGTACCGGACAGACGACTAGCAATCAGCCCCAGCATTTT.

The CDR3 nucleotides are TGTGCCACCAGCAGACAGGGATCTGGAAACACCATATATTTT. Translating gives CATSRQGSGNTIYF. The rearrangement joins TRBV15 to TRBJ1-3; D might be TRBD1 (5 bases). Trimming cost V 2 bases and J 1 base, with 6 bases left between them. Per germline, CDR1 LNHNV and CDR2 YYDKDF (reference sequence). The CDR3 is 14 residues long.

This rearrangement joins TRBV10-1 to TRBJ2-1; 10 nucleotides align to TRBD2. Germline V gene sequence: CDR1 WNHNN, CDR2 SYGVQD (reference sequence). The CDR3 has 15 amino acids. V was clipped by 6 bases and J by 6 bases; unmatched bases: 8. CDR3 DNA sequence: TGCGCCAGCAGCCGAGCGGGAGGGCCCTGCAATGAGCAGTTCTTC. This encodes CASSRAGGPCNEQFF.

V is TRBV10-3 and J is TRBJ2-7; 15 bases agree with TRBD2. J was trimmed by 3 bases and V by 0 bases; bases with no gene match: 9. Per germline, CDR1 ENHRY and CDR2 SYGVKD. The CDR3 loop spans 19 amino acids. In nucleotides, the CDR3 is TGTGCCATCAGTGAGTCGACGGGACTAGCGGGGGGTTCTTTCTACGAGCAGTACTTC. Translation gives CAISESTGLAGGSFYEQYF.

This chain uses TRBV9 with TRBJ2-7, with 10 bases identical to TRBD2. V was clipped by 2 bases and J by 4 bases; unmatched bases: 6. This CDR3 spans 15 amino acids. Germline V gives CDR1 SGDLS, CDR2 YYNGEE. The CDR3 spells CASSVSAGGLYEQYF. The CDR3 DNA reads as TGTGCCAGCAGCGTCTCAGCGGGGGGGCTGTACGAGCAGTACTTC. Full variable domain (missing parts from reference TRBV9 and TRBJ2-7): DSGVTQTPKHLITATGQRVTLRCSPRSGDLSVYWYQQSLDQGLQFLIQYYNGEERAKGNILERFSAQQFPDLHSELNLSSLELGDSALYFCASSVSAGGLYEQYFGPGTRLTVT.

The CDR3 loop reads CASSLSTGTGMSAEAGQAFF. In DNA form, the CDR3 reads TGTGCCAGTAGTCTATCTACCGGGACAGGGATGTCGGCTGAAGCTGGGCAAGCTTTCTTT. The chain uses TRBV19 and TRBJ1-1, with 9 bases lining up with TRBD1. V lost 5 bases and J lost 9; bases outside the gene matches: 28. The CDR3 spans 20 residues. Germline CDR1 is LNHDA and CDR2 is SQIVND (reference sequence).

The CDR3 here is CAGDRLNYNEQFF. The CDR3 coding sequence is TGTGCCGGTGACCGACTCAATTACAATGAGCAGTTCTTC. J is TRBJ2-1 and V is TRBV30; D gene uncertain. Germline assignment: CDR1 GTSNPN and CDR2 SVGIG (reference sequence). V dropped 8 bases and J dropped 4 bases, with 15 bases sitting between them. The CDR3 has 13 residues. Based on the CDR3 plus reference TRBV30 and TRBJ2-1, the full variable domain is SQTIHQWPATLVQPVGSPLSLECTVEGTSNPNLYWYRQAAGRGLQLLFYSVGIGQISSEVPQNLSASRPQDRQFILSSKKLLLSDSGFYLCAGDRLNYNEQFFGPGTRLTVL.

This chain connects TRBV5-5 to TRBJ2-1, with D tentatively TRBD2 (5 bases). CDR3 size: 14 residues. The germline V and J ends were trimmed by 5 bases and 7 bases, with 16 bases remaining between them. The germline V gene encodes CDR1 SGHKS and CDR2 YYEKEE (reference sequence). CDR3 sequence reads: CASRITGYTNEQFF. The DNA for the CDR3 is TGTGCCAGCAGAATAACGGGGTACACAAATGAGCAGTTCTTC.

The chain couples TRBV28 to TRBJ2-7; D unclear. The CDR3 has 11 residues. Trimming left V 10 bases short and J 3 bases short, with 10 bases between. Germline values: CDR1 MDHEN, CDR2 SYDVKM. CDR3 in DNA: TGTGCCACCACCGGTGGCTACGAGCAGTACTTC. Translation gives CATTGGYEQYF.

This clone was counted a few times. This chain connects TRBV30 to TRBJ2-1; D uncertain. Trimming took off 3 bases at V and 6 bases at J, with 12 bases between the two ends. There are 13 residues in the CDR3. Per the germline V gene, CDR1 is GTSNPN and CDR2 is SVGIG (reference sequence). The chain's CDR3 is CAWSNGFPNEQFF. CDR3 nucleotide sequence: TGTGCCTGGAGCAACGGGTTCCCCAATGAGCAGTTCTTC.

CDR3 coding DNA: TGTGCCAGCAGCCCCGACAGGGGTTTTACCTACGAGCAGTACTTC. Amino acids: CASSPDRGFTYEQYF. The genes are TRBV11-2 and TRBJ2-7, with TRBD1 matching over 8 bases. V lost 5 bases and J lost 2; bases outside the gene matches: 8. In germline, CDR1 is SGHAT, CDR2 FQNNGV. The CDR3 is 15 amino acids.